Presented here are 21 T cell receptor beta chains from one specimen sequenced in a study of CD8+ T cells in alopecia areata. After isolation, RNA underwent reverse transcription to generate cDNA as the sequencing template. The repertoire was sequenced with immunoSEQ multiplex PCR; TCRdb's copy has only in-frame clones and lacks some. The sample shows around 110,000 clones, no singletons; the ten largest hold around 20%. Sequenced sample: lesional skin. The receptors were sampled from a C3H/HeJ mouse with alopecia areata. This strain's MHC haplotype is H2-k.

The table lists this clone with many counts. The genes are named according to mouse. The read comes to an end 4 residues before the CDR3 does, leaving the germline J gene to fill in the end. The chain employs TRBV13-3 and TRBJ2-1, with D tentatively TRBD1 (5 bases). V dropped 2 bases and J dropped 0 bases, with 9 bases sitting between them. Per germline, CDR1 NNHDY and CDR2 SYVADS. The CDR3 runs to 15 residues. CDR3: CASSEDNLNYAEQFF. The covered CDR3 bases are TGTGCCAGCAGTGAGGACAATCTTAACTATGCT.

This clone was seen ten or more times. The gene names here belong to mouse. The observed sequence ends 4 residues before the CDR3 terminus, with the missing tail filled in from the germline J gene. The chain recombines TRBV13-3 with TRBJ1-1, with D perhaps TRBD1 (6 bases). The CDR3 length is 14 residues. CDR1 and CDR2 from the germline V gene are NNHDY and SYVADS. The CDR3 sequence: CASSDYWGGGEVFF. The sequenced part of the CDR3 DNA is TGTGCCAGCAGTGATTACTGGGGGGGCGGA.

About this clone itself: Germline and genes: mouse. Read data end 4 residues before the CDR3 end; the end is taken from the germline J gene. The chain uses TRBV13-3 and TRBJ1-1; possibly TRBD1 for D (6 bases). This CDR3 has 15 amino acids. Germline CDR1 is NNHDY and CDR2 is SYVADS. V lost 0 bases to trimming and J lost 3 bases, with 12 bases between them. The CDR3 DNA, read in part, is TGTGCCAGCAGTGATGCCGGGGGGCGCGACACA. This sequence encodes CASSDAGGRDT. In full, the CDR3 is CASSDAGGRDTEVFF.

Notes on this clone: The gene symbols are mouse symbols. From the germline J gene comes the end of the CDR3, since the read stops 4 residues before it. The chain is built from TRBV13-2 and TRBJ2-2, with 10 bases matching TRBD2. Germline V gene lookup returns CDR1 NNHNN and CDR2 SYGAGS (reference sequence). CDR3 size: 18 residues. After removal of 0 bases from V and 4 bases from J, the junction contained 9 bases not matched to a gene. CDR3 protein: CASGDVWGGDGSTGQLYF. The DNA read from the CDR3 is TGTGCCAGCGGTGATGTCTGGGGGGGCGATGGAAGCACCGGG.

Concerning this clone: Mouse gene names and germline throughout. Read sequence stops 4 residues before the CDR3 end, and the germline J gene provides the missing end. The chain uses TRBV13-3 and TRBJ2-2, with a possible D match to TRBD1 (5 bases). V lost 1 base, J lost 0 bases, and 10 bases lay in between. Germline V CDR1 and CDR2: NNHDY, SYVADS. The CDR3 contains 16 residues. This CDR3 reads CASSDPQGANTGQLYF. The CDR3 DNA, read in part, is TGTGCCAGCAGTGATCCCCAAGGGGCAAACACCGGG.

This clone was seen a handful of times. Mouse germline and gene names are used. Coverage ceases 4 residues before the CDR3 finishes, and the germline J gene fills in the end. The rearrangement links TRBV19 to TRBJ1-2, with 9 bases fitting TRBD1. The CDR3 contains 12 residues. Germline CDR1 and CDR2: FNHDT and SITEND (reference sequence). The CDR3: CASSPGQGDYTF. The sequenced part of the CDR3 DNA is TGTGCCAGCAGCCCGGGACAGGGC.

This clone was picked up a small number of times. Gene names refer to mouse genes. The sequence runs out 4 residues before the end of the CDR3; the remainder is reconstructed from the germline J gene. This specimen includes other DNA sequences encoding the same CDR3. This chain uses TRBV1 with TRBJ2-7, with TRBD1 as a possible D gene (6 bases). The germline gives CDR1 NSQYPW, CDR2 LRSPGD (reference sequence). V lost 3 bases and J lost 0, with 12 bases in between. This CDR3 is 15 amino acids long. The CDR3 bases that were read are TGCACCTGCAGTGCCTCCCGGGACAACTCCTAT. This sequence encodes CTCSASRDNSY. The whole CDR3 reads CTCSASRDNSYEQYF. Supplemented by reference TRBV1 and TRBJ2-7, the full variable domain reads VTLLEQNPRWRLVPRGQAVNLRCILKNSQYPWMSWYQQDLQKQLQWLFTLRSPGDKEVKSLPGADYLATRVTDTELRLQVANMSQGRTLYCTCSASRDNSYEQYFGPGTRLTVL.

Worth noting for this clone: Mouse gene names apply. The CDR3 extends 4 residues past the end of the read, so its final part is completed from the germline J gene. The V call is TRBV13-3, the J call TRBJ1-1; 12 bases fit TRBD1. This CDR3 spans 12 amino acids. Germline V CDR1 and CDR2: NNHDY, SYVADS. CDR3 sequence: CASRDRGREVFF. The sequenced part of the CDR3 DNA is TGTGCCTCCCGGGACAGGGGGCGA.

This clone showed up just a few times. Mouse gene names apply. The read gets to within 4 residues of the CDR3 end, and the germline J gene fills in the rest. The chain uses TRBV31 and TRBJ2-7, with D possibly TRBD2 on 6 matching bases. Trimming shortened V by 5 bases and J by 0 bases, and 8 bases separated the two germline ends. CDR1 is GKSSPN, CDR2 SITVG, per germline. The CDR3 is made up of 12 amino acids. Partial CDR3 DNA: TGTGCCTGGTGGGGGAGCTCCTAT. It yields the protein CAWWGSSY. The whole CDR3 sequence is CAWWGSSYEQYF. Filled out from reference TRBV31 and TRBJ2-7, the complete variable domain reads AQTIHQWPVAEIKAVGSPLSLGCTIKGKSSPNLYWYWQATGGTLQQLFYSITVGQVESVVQLNLSASRPKDDQFILSTEKLLLSHSGFYLCAWWGSSYEQYFGPGTRLTVL.

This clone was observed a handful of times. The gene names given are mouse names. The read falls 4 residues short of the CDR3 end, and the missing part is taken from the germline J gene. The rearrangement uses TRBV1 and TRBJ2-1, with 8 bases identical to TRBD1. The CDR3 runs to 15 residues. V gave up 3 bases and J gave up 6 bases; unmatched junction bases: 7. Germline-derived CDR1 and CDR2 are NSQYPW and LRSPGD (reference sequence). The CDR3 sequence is CTCSAPQGAGAEQFF. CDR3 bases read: TGCACCTGCAGTGCTCCTCAGGGGGCTGGTGCT.

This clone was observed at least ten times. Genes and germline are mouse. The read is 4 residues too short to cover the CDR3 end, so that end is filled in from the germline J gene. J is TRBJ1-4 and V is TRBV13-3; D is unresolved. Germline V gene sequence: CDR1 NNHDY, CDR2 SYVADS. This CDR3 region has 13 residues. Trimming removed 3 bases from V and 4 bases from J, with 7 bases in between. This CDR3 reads CASSAPINERLFF. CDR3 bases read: TGTGCCAGCAGTGCCCCAATCAACGAA.

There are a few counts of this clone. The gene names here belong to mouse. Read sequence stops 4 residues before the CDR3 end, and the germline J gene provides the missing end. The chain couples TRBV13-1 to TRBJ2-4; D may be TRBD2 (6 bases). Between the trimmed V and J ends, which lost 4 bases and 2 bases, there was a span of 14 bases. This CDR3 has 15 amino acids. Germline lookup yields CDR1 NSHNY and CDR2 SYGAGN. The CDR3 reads CASSPLWGPQNTLYF. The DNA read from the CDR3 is TGTGCCAGCAGTCCCCTCTGGGGCCCTCAAAAC.

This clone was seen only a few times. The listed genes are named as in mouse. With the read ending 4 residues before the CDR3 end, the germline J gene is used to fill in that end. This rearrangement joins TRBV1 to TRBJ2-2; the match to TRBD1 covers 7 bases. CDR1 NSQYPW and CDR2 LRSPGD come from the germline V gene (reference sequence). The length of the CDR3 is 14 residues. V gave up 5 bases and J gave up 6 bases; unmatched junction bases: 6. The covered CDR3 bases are TGCACCTGCAGTATCCGACAGGGTTCCGGG. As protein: CTCSIRQGSG. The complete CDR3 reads CTCSIRQGSGQLYF. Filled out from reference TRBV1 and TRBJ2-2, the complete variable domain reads VTLLEQNPRWRLVPRGQAVNLRCILKNSQYPWMSWYQQDLQKQLQWLFTLRSPGDKEVKSLPGADYLATRVTDTELRLQVANMSQGRTLYCTCSIRQGSGQLYFGEGSKLTVL.

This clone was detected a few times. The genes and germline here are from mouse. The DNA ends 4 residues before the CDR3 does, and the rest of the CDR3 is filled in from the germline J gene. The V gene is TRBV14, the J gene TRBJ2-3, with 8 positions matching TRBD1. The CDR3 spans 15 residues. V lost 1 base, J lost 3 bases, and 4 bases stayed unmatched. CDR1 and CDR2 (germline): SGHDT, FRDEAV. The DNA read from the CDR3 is TGTGCCAGCAGTTTCCGGACAGGGAGAGCAGAA. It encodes CASSFRTGRAE. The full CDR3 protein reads CASSFRTGRAETLYF. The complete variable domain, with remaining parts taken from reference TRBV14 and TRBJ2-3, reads EAGVTQSPRYAVLQEGQAVSFWCDPISGHDTLYWYQQPRDQGPQLLVYFRDEAVIDNSQLPSDRFSAVRPKGTNSTLKIQSAKQGDTATYLCASSFRTGRAETLYFGSGTRLTVL.

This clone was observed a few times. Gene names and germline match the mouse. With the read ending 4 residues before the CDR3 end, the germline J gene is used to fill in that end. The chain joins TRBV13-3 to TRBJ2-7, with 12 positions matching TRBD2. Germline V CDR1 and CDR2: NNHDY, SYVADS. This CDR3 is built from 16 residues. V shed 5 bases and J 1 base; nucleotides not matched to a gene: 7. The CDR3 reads CASSPDWGGTSYEQYF. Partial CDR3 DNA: TGTGCCAGCAGCCCGGACTGGGGGGGGACATCCTAT.

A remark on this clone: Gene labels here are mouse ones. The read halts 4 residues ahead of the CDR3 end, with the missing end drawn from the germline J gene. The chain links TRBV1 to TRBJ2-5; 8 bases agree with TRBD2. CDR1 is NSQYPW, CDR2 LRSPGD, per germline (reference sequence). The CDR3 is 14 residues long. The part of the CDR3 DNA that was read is TGCACCTGCAGTGCTGGGGGGGAGGCAGAC. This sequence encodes CTCSAGGEAD. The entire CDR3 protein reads CTCSAGGEADTQYF.

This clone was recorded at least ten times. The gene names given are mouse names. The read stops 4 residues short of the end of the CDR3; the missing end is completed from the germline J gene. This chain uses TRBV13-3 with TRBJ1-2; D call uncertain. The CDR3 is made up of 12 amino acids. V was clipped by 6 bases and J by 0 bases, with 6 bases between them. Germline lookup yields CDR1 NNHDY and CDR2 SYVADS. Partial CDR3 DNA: TGTGCCAGCAAACACCCAAACTCC. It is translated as CASKHPNS. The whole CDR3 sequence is CASKHPNSDYTF.

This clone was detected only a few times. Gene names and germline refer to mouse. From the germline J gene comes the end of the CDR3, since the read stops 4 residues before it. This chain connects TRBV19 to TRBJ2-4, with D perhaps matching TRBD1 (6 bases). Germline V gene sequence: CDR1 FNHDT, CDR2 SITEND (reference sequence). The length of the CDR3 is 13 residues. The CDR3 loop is CASSIWDTNTLYF. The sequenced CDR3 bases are TGTGCCAGCAGTATTTGGGACACAAAC.

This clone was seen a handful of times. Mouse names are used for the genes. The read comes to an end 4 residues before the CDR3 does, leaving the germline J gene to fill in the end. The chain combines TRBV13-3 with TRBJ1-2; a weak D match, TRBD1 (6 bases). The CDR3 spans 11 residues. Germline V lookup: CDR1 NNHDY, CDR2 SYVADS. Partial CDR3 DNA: TGTGCCAGCAGACAGGGACCC. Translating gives CASRQGP. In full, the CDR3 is CASRQGPDYTF.

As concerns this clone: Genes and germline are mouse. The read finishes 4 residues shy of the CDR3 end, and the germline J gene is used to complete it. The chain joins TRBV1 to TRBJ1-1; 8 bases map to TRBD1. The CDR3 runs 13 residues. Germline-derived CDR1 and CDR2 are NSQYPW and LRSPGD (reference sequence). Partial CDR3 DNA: TGCACCTGCAGTGCGACAGGGGTGACA. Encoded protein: CTCSATGVT. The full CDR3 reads CTCSATGVTEVFF. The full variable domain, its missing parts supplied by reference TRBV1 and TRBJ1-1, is VTLLEQNPRWRLVPRGQAVNLRCILKNSQYPWMSWYQQDLQKQLQWLFTLRSPGDKEVKSLPGADYLATRVTDTELRLQVANMSQGRTLYCTCSATGVTEVFFGKGTRLTVV.

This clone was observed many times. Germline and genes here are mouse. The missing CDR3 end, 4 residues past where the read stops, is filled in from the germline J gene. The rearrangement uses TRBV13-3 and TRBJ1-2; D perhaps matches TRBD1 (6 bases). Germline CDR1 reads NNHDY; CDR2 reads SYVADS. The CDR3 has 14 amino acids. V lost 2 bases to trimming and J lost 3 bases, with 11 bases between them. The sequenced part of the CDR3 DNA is TGTGCCAGCAGTGAATACAGGGTGGACTCC. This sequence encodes CASSEYRVDS. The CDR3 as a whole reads CASSEYRVDSDYTF.